The 24 T cell receptor beta chains below were found in one sample sequenced in a study of cytomegalovirus exposure and HLA in healthy donors. PCR used 60 Vbeta primers and 13 Jbeta primers. The table came from immunoSEQ multiplex PCR; TCRdb's copy has only in-frame clones and leaves some out. The sample lists over 80,000 clones; about 67% were seen once. Sequencing input: PBMCs. These receptors originate from a woman aged 18-30 years in good health and CMV-seropositive.

This clone has only one observation. The chain uses TRBV15 and TRBJ1-3, with D uncertain. The CDR3 contains 17 residues. Trimming took off 0 bases at V and 0 bases at J, with 12 bases between the two ends. Germline assignment: CDR1 LNHNV and CDR2 YYDKDF (reference sequence). Here the CDR3 DNA reads TGTGCCACCAGCAGAGATCTGGTCACTAGCTCTGGAAACACCATATATTTT. Protein: CATSRDLVTSSGNTIYF.

The V gene is TRBV7-9, the J gene TRBJ2-3; TRBD2 matches 13 bases. CDR3 length: 17 residues. With V trimmed by 8 bases and J by 3 bases, 11 bases remained unmatched. Germline V gene lookup returns CDR1 SEHNR and CDR2 FQNEAQ (reference sequence). The CDR3 region has the DNA TGTGCCAGCGTAAAACTCAAGACTAGCGGGGGGACAGATACGCAGTATTTT. Its protein product is CASVKLKTSGGTDTQYF.

This clone was seen only once. The chain couples TRBV9 to TRBJ2-7, with 8 positions matching TRBD2. The CDR3 is made up of 14 amino acids. After removal of 3 bases from V and 4 bases from J, the junction contained 6 bases not matched to a gene. Germline-derived CDR1 and CDR2 are SGDLS and YYNGEE. The CDR3 reads CASSESGGSYEQYF. In nucleotides, the CDR3 is TGTGCCAGCAGCGAGAGCGGGGGATCATACGAGCAGTACTTC. Full variable domain (remainder filled in from reference TRBV9 and TRBJ2-7): DSGVTQTPKHLITATGQRVTLRCSPRSGDLSVYWYQQSLDQGLQFLIQYYNGEERAKGNILERFSAQQFPDLHSELNLSSLELGDSALYFCASSESGGSYEQYFGPGTRLTVT.

V and J are TRBV9 and TRBJ2-1; D may be TRBD1 (6 bases). This CDR3 spans 14 amino acids. Germline-derived CDR1 and CDR2 are SGDLS and YYNGEE. V shed 4 bases and J shed 6 bases, with 14 bases lying between them. CDR3 nucleotides: TGTGCCAGCAGCCAGGGGCTAGTCGGCAATGAGCAGTTCTTC. Translation: CASSQGLVGNEQFF.

This clone was counted a few times. This chain's CDR3 is CASSQRSSSPVYPDTQYF. DNA of the CDR3: TGTGCCAGCAGCCAACGAAGTTCTAGCCCCGTCTATCCAGATACGCAGTATTTT. The chain employs TRBV4-2 and TRBJ2-3; a possible D gene is TRBD2 (5 bases). The V gene's germline CDR1 is LGHNA and CDR2 YNFKEQ. This CDR3 spans 18 amino acids. V gave up 2 bases and J gave up 4 bases, with 22 bases separating them.

This sequence joins TRBV6-5 and TRBJ1-1; a possible D gene is TRBD1 (5 bases). The length of the CDR3 is 13 residues. Trimming stripped 7 bases from V and 3 bases from J, with 12 bases between. Germline values: CDR1 MNHEY, CDR2 SVGAGI. The CDR3 bases are TGTGCCAGCAAACCAGGGATCCACACTGAAGCTTTCTTT. Translating gives CASKPGIHTEAFF.

The chain carries TRBV6-5 and TRBJ1-3; TRBD1 might be the D (5 bases). Per germline, CDR1 MNHEY and CDR2 SVGAGI. V was clipped by 7 bases and J by 7 bases, with 14 bases between them. The CDR3 has 13 residues. The CDR3 bases are TGTGCCAGCACTCGGACAATTGGCAACACCATATATTTT. Protein product: CASTRTIGNTIYF.

CDR3 nucleotides: TGTGCCAGCAGCCCCCATAGGGGCCCCTTTGACACTGAAGCTTTCTTT. This codes for CASSPHRGPFDTEAFF. The chain couples TRBV9 to TRBJ1-1; possibly TRBD1 for D (5 bases). Trimming took off 4 bases at V and 3 bases at J, with 19 bases between the two ends. The germline V gene has CDR1 SGDLS and CDR2 YYNGEE. The CDR3 loop spans 16 amino acids.

The chain links TRBV6-1 to TRBJ2-5; 7 positions agree with TRBD1. The DNA end lines up better with TRBJ2-7; the J call may be wrong. This CDR3 has 14 residues. Germline V gene lookup returns CDR1 MNHNS and CDR2 SASEGT. The DNA for the CDR3 is TGTGCCAGCAGTGCTCGGGACAGCTCCTACGAGCAGTACTTC. Its protein is CASSARDSSYEQYF.

The chain combines TRBV4-2 with TRBJ2-7, with D possibly being TRBD2 (6 bases). Germline V lookup: CDR1 LGHNA, CDR2 YNFKEQ. The CDR3 loop spans 13 amino acids. Trimming pared 0 bases from V and 6 bases from J, leaving 9 bases between. CDR3 loop: CASSQDFGGEQYF. DNA for the CDR3: TGTGCCAGCAGCCAAGATTTCGGGGGCGAGCAGTACTTC.

The chain carries TRBV7-2 and TRBJ2-3; tentatively, D is TRBD1 (6 bases). Trimming left V 3 bases short and J 5 bases short, with 12 bases between. This CDR3 is 14 amino acids long. Per germline, CDR1 SGHTA and CDR2 FQGNSA. The CDR3 bases are TGTGCCAGCAGCTTTACAGGCAGGGGAGATACGCAGTATTTT. Amino acid sequence: CASSFTGRGDTQYF.

The J gene is TRBJ2-7, the V gene TRBV4-2, with TRBD1 identical over 7 bases. The germline gives CDR1 LGHNA, CDR2 YNFKEQ. After removal of 3 bases from V and 2 bases from J, the junction contained 4 bases not matched to a gene. The CDR3 runs 14 residues. The CDR3 coding sequence is TGTGCCAGCAGCCAGTACAGGGGTACCTACGAGCAGTACTTC. Protein product: CASSQYRGTYEQYF.

This sequence joins TRBV7-2 and TRBJ2-1; 11 nucleotides line up with TRBD2. This CDR3 has 15 residues. The trim removed 5 bases at V and 4 bases at J, leaving 4 bases unmatched. The germline V gene has CDR1 SGHTA and CDR2 FQGNSA. CDR3 nucleotide sequence: TGTGCCAGCAGCCGACTAGCGGGGTCTTACAATGAGCAGTTCTTC. This gives the protein CASSRLAGSYNEQFF.

The chain recombines TRBV5-3 with TRBJ2-1, with D possibly matching TRBD1 (5 bases). TRBV5-3 falls under the ORF class, with uncertain function. This CDR3 has 17 amino acids. The V end was cut by 2 bases, the J end by 1 base, with 16 bases between. The CDR3 DNA reads TGTGCCAGAAGCTTATTTTGGAAAGGGGTGTCCTACAATGAGCAGTTCTTC. Translating it yields CARSLFWKGVSYNEQFF.

This chain links TRBV29-1 with TRBJ2-2; the D gene is possibly TRBD2 (5 bases). Trimming shortened V by 7 bases and J by 2 bases, and 11 bases separated the two germline ends. CDR1 and CDR2 from the germline V gene are SQVTM and ANQGSEA. The CDR3 has 13 residues. CDR3 sequence: CSASTGNTGELFF. For the CDR3, the DNA is TGCAGCGCCTCGACGGGAAACACCGGGGAGCTGTTTTTT.

The chain has TRBV19 and TRBJ1-2, with 9 nucleotides matching TRBD1. Germline lookup yields CDR1 LNHDA and CDR2 SQIVND (reference sequence). The CDR3 totals 17 residues. Trimming removed 5 bases from V and 7 bases from J; junction bases left unmatched: 17. CDR3 nucleotide sequence: TGTGCCAGTAGTTCCACCGGGACAGGGTGGTTTCCGGGTGGCTACACCTTC. Amino acids: CASSSTGTGWFPGGYTF.

CDR3 sequence: CASSTLGTGSGELFF. CDR3 DNA sequence: TGTGCCAGCTCTACCCTTGGGACTGGATCCGGGGAGCTGTTTTTT. The chain is built from TRBV18 and TRBJ2-2, with D perhaps TRBD2 (6 bases). The germline gives CDR1 KGHSH, CDR2 LQKENI. CDR3 size: 15 residues. V dropped 6 bases and J dropped 6 bases, with 17 bases sitting between them.

Of note for this clone: One end of the junction varies from germline; a read error may be responsible. This sequence joins TRBV7-7 and TRBJ2-5, with a weak D call TRBD2 (5 bases). The V gene's germline CDR1 is SSHAT and CDR2 FNYEAQ (reference sequence). CDR3 length equals 15 residues. The CDR3 DNA sequence: TGTGCTAGCAGCTTAGCGAGAGCGCCCCAAGAGACCCAGTACTTC. Protein sequence: CASSLARAPQETQYF.

The chain couples TRBV18 to TRBJ2-7, with TRBD2 matching 10 bases. The CDR3 runs 14 residues. The germline V gene has CDR1 KGHSH and CDR2 LQKENI. Trimming cost V 6 bases and J 4 bases; bases outside gene matches: 6. The CDR3 DNA sequence: TGTGCCAGCTCTCCGGGACTAGCGACTTACGAGCAGTACTTC. It codes for CASSPGLATYEQYF.

The chain joins TRBV28 to TRBJ1-1; no clear D gene. Trimming removed 5 bases at V and 5 bases at J, with 9 bases between. The CDR3 consists of 12 residues. CDR1 and CDR2 (germline): MDHEN, SYDVKM. CDR3 residues: CASSAGRTEAFF. The CDR3 nucleotides are TGTGCCAGCAGTGCGGGGAGAACTGAAGCTTTCTTT.

This clone occurred a few times. The V gene is TRBV30, the J gene TRBJ1-6; 8 bases map to TRBD1. Germline V lookup: CDR1 GTSNPN, CDR2 SVGIG (reference sequence). There are 14 residues in the CDR3. The V segment lost 1 base and the J segment 6 bases; nucleotides outside the gene matches: 2. CDR3 sequence (DNA): TGTGCCTGGAGTGACGGACAGGGTAATTCACCCCTCCACTTT. This gives the protein CAWSDGQGNSPLHF.

The gene calls are TRBV4-1 and TRBJ1-4; D possibly corresponds to TRBD1 (6 bases). The CDR3 is made up of 15 amino acids. V shed 1 base and J shed 5 bases, with 11 bases lying between them. CDR1 and CDR2 from the germline V gene are MGHRA and YSYEKL. For the CDR3, the DNA is TGCGCCAGCAGCCAAGCCCCAGGGGAGAATGAAAAACTGTTTTTT. It is translated as CASSQAPGENEKLFF.

This clone has only one observation. The chain links TRBV7-8 to TRBJ2-3; TRBD1 is a possible D gene (7 bases). The CDR3 consists of 15 residues. The V end was cut by 7 bases, the J end by 5 bases, with 19 bases between. The germline V gene encodes CDR1 SGHVS and CDR2 FQNEAQ. The CDR3 nucleotides are TGTGCCAGCACCCAGAGGGGGCGGGAAGGAGATACGCAGTATTTT. Its protein is CASTQRGREGDTQYF. The full variable domain, its missing parts supplied by reference TRBV7-8 and TRBJ2-3, is GAGVSQSPRYKVAKRGQDVALRCDPISGHVSLFWYQQALGQGPEFLTYFQNEAQLDKSGLPSDRFFAERPEGSVSTLKIQRTQQEDSAVYLCASTQRGREGDTQYFGPGTRLTVL.

Only one count was recorded for this clone. The V and J genes are TRBV7-6 and TRBJ2-7; maybe TRBD1 (5 bases). V was clipped by 5 bases and J by 1 base, with 9 bases between them. The germline V gene has CDR1 SGHVS and CDR2 FNYEAQ. The CDR3 has 13 amino acids. CDR3 in amino acids: CASSTQGSYEQYF. The CDR3 nucleotides are TGTGCCAGCAGCACCCAGGGATCCTACGAGCAGTACTTC.